The 28 T cell receptor beta chains presented below share a single source sample, sequenced in a study of blood T cell repertoires in COVID-19. Produced via immunoSEQ multiplex PCR; TCRdb's table is partial and in-frame only. The sample consists of approximately 250,000 clones, about nine tenths of them appearing once. The source material was PBMCs or T cells enriched from blood (not recorded which). The receptors shown here come from a woman aged 25-40 years with acute COVID-19.

This clone was counted a few times. The chain links TRBV9 to TRBJ2-1, with D unresolved. The CDR3 extends over 15 amino acids. With 0 bases removed from V and 3 bases from J, the gap between germline ends came to 10 bases. Germline CDR1 SGDLS, CDR2 YYNGEE. DNA of the CDR3: TGTGCCAGCAGCGTAGCCCAAGAACTCTACAATGAGCAGTTCTTC. This encodes CASSVAQELYNEQFF.

The V call is TRBV14, the J call TRBJ2-7, with 8 bases identical to TRBD2. Per germline, CDR1 SGHDN and CDR2 FVKESK. V trimming: 1 base; J trimming: 2 bases; junction bases outside the gene matches: 4. This CDR3 is 15 amino acids long. The CDR3 protein is CASSQVRGAAYEQYF. The CDR3 DNA is TGTGCCAGCAGCCAAGTGCGGGGGGCGGCCTACGAGCAGTACTTC.

The chain joins TRBV19 to TRBJ1-5; TRBD1 is a possible D gene (5 bases). Trimming pared 1 base from V and 0 bases from J, leaving 7 bases between. This CDR3 is 15 amino acids long. The germline CDR1 and CDR2 sequences are LNHDA and SQIVND (reference sequence). The CDR3 spells CASSIVGVSNQPQHF. CDR3 coding DNA: TGTGCCAGTAGTATAGTAGGGGTTAGCAATCAGCCCCAGCATTTT. Supplemented by reference TRBV19 and TRBJ1-5, the full variable domain reads DGGITQSPKYLFRKEGQNVTLSCEQNLNHDAMYWYRQDPGQGLRLIYYSQIVNDFQKGDIAEGYSVSREKKESFPLTVTSAQKNPTAFYLCASSIVGVSNQPQHFGDGTRLSIL.

Points on this clone: The same CDR3 is also encoded by other DNA sequences in this sample. The rearrangement joins TRBV3-1 (or the pseudogene TRBV3-2) to TRBJ1-1; maybe TRBD1 (6 bases). Germline V gene sequence: CDR1 LGHDT, CDR2 YNNKEL (reference sequence). Trimming pared 0 bases from V and 11 bases from J, leaving 13 bases between. The CDR3 length is 13 residues. CDR3 loop: CASSQEGRGRAFF. CDR3 nucleotides: TGTGCCAGCAGCCAAGAAGGCAGGGGAAGGGCTTTCTTT.

Here the CDR3 DNA reads TGTGCCGCCACAGGGGCATATCAGCCCCAGCATTTT. Protein product: CAATGAYQPQHF. This chain links TRBV28 with TRBJ1-5, with 7 nucleotides matching TRBD1. The junction had 6 bases not matched to a gene; V was cut back by 11 bases and J by 5 bases. Per germline, CDR1 MDHEN and CDR2 SYDVKM. This CDR3 comprises 12 residues. Together with reference TRBV28 and TRBJ1-5, the CDR3 gives the full variable domain: DVKVTQSSRYLVKRTGEKVFLECVQDMDHENMFWYRQDPGLGLRLIYFSYDVKMKEKGDIPEGYSVSREKKERFSLILESASTNQTSMYLCAATGAYQPQHFGDGTRLSIL.

This clone was seen once. The rearrangement joins TRBV18 to TRBJ2-7, with TRBD2 identical over 10 bases. CDR1 and CDR2 (germline): KGHSH, LQKENI. The CDR3 covers 13 residues. Trimming cost V 2 bases and J 7 bases; bases outside gene matches: 2. CDR3 sequence: CASSPSGRGEQYF. The DNA for the CDR3 is TGTGCCAGCTCACCAAGCGGGAGGGGGGAGCAGTACTTC.

This clone was detected a few times. This chain uses TRBV7-3 with TRBJ2-3; 11 bases agree with TRBD2. V shed 5 bases and J 3 bases; nucleotides not matched to a gene: 7. This CDR3 has 16 amino acids. Looked up from germline, CDR1 is SGHTA and CDR2 is FQGTGA. CDR3 in amino acids: CASSPGTSGKTDTQYF. The CDR3 DNA sequence: TGTGCCAGCAGCCCGGGGACTAGCGGTAAAACAGATACGCAGTATTTT.

This chain links TRBV7-9 with TRBJ2-1; perhaps TRBD2 as D (6 bases). V lost 7 bases to trimming and J lost 9 bases, with 13 bases between them. The germline V gene encodes CDR1 SEHNR and CDR2 FQNEAQ (reference sequence). The CDR3 consists of 12 residues. DNA of the CDR3: TGTGCCAGCACCCCTTCGGGAGCTGAGCAGTTCTTC. This codes for CASTPSGAEQFF.

The V gene is TRBV27, the J gene TRBJ2-1; 10 nucleotides align to TRBD1. Germline V gene data show CDR1 as MNHEY and CDR2 as SMNVEV (reference sequence). J gave up 6 bases and V 3 bases, and 2 bases lay outside the gene matches. This CDR3 spans 14 amino acids. The CDR3 loop is CASSLDRGGNEQFF. Written as DNA, the CDR3 is TGTGCCAGCAGTTTGGACAGGGGGGGCAATGAGCAGTTCTTC.

The chain couples TRBV18 to TRBJ2-7; D is uncertain. The germline V and J ends were trimmed by 2 bases and 2 bases, with 13 bases remaining between them. The germline V gene has CDR1 KGHSH and CDR2 LQKENI. The CDR3 consists of 15 residues. CDR3 residues: CASSPIIDKTYEQYF. Here the CDR3 DNA reads TGTGCCAGCTCACCAATTATTGACAAGACCTACGAGCAGTACTTC.

The chain carries TRBV11-3 and TRBJ2-1; TRBD2 agrees at 11 bases. V trimming: 5 bases; J trimming: 8 bases; junction bases outside the gene matches: 8. The CDR3 has 15 residues. The germline gives CDR1 SGHNT, CDR2 YENEEA. The CDR3 nucleotides are TGTGCCAGCAGCGCCGCTAGCGGGAGGTGGGATGAGCAGTTCTTC. It specifies CASSAASGRWDEQFF.

This chain uses TRBV21-1 with TRBJ2-7; the table's D gene call, TRBD1, was not cross checked with the DNA. TRBV21-1 is an annotated pseudogene. The CDR3 is made up of 13 amino acids. The CDR3, as DNA: TGTGCCAAAAGCAGGACAGGTTTAGGAGAGCAGTACTTC. Its translation: CAKSRTGLGEQYF.

This CDR3 is CASSLLTGGLGELFF. As DNA, the CDR3 is TGTGCCAGCAGCTTACTTACAGGGGGCCTCGGGGAGCTGTTTTTT. V usage is TRBV13 and J usage is TRBJ2-2, with 9 bases aligning to TRBD1. The CDR3 length is 15 residues. CDR1 PRHDT and CDR2 FYEKMQ come from the germline V gene (reference sequence). J was trimmed by 7 bases and V by 2 bases; bases with no gene match: 5.

Only a few counts were recorded for this clone. The chain joins TRBV27 to TRBJ1-1; D remains unclear. The CDR3 has 11 residues. Germline V gene data show CDR1 as MNHEY and CDR2 as SMNVEV (reference sequence). Trimming shortened V by 3 bases and J by 4 bases, and 3 bases separated the two germline ends. CDR3 sequence: CASSFGTEAFF. The CDR3 DNA follows: TGTGCCAGCAGTTTCGGCACTGAAGCTTTCTTT.

This clone was seen only a few times. V and J are TRBV5-6 and TRBJ2-1; no clear D gene. Germline V gene data show CDR1 as SGHDT and CDR2 as YYEEEE. Deletions cut 2 bases from V and 7 bases from J, with 13 bases between. The CDR3 consists of 14 residues. CDR3 in DNA: TGTGCCAGCAGCTTTAACCCGGGTGTGAATGAGCAGTTCTTC. It encodes CASSFNPGVNEQFF.

This rearrangement joins TRBV11-3 to TRBJ2-2, with D maybe TRBD2 (5 bases). V lost 6 bases to trimming and J lost 3 bases, with 17 bases between them. The CDR3 consists of 16 residues. Germline assignment: CDR1 SGHNT and CDR2 YENEEA. Here the CDR3 reads CASSTRTVVDTGELFF. DNA for the CDR3: TGTGCCAGCAGTACTCGGACTGTCGTTGACACCGGGGAGCTGTTTTTT. The full variable domain, in which reference TRBV11-3 and TRBJ2-2 provide the parts outside the CDR3, is EAGVVQSPRYKIIEKKQPVAFWCNPISGHNTLYWYLQNLGQGPELLIRYENEEAVDDSQLPKDRFSAERLKGVDSTLKIQPAELGDSAVYLCASSTRTVVDTGELFFGEGSRLTVL.

The rearrangement uses TRBV27 and TRBJ1-5; tentatively, D is TRBD1 (6 bases). The ends were cut back, 5 bases at V and 2 bases at J, with 13 bases in the middle. The CDR3 sequence is 15 residues long. Germline lookup yields CDR1 MNHEY and CDR2 SMNVEV (reference sequence). DNA for the CDR3: TGTGCCAGCAGTCTAAACAGGGATGGCAATCAGCCCCAGCATTTT. It specifies CASSLNRDGNQPQHF.

The chain couples TRBV6-2 or TRBV6-3 to TRBJ1-2, with 7 bases that match TRBD1. V shed 2 bases and J 4 bases; nucleotides not matched to a gene: 10. Germline-derived CDR1 and CDR2 are MNHEY and SVGEGT. This CDR3 region has 16 residues. The CDR3 DNA reads as TGTGCCAGCAGTTACGTATCGTTCGGGGACAGCTATGGCTACACCTTC. Translating gives CASSYVSFGDSYGYTF.

In this sample, this clone turned up a few times. The V call is TRBV5-1, the J call TRBJ2-2; 8 bases are a match to TRBD1. V lost 0 bases and J lost 6; bases outside the gene matches: 4. This CDR3 has 15 amino acids. CDR1 and CDR2 from the germline V gene are SGHRS and YFSETQ. In DNA, the CDR3 is TGCGCCAGCAGCTTGGCAGGACAGGGTGCCGGGGAGCTGTTTTTT. Its translation is CASSLAGQGAGELFF.

The chain combines TRBV29-1 with TRBJ2-7; a possible D gene is TRBD2 (5 bases). The V and J ends lost 4 bases and 4 bases respectively, with 11 bases between them. The CDR3 extends over 12 amino acids. Germline CDR1 SQVTM, CDR2 ANQGSEA. The DNA of the CDR3 is TGCAGCGTTGGGACTTCTGGGTACGAGCAGTACTTC. It encodes CSVGTSGYEQYF.

The chain carries TRBV7-9 and TRBJ1-2; 7 nucleotides align to TRBD1. This CDR3 spans 16 amino acids. The germline V gene has CDR1 SEHNR and CDR2 FQNEAQ (reference sequence). Trimming removed 1 base from V and 2 bases from J; junction bases left unmatched: 7. The CDR3 region has the DNA TGTGCCAGCAGCTTAGTCGCCTTGACAGGGAACTATGGCTACACCTTC. Residues: CASSLVALTGNYGYTF.

The rearrangement links TRBV5-4 to TRBJ2-1, with 8 bases lining up with TRBD1. V gave up 2 bases and J gave up 4 bases; unmatched junction bases: 5. The CDR3 length is 15 residues. CDR1 is SGHNT and CDR2 is YYREEE in the germline V gene (reference sequence). Here the CDR3 DNA reads TGTGCCAGCAGCTTCGGACAGGGTGGATACAATGAGCAGTTCTTC. Translated: CASSFGQGGYNEQFF. Looking up the rest from reference TRBV5-4 and TRBJ2-1 gives the full variable domain: ETGVTQSPTHLIKTRGQQVTLRCSSQSGHNTVSWYQQALGQGPQFIFQYYREEENGRGNFPPRFSGLQFPNYSSELNVNALELDDSALYLCASSFGQGGYNEQFFGPGTRLTVL.

This clone was recorded a few times. This chain joins TRBV11-1 and TRBJ1-1, with a possible D match to TRBD1 (5 bases). The CDR3 loop spans 13 amino acids. Germline lookup yields CDR1 SGHAT and CDR2 FQDESV (reference sequence). Between the trimmed V and J ends, which lost 5 bases and 2 bases, there was a span of 9 bases. The CDR3 loop is CASSPTANTEAFF. The CDR3 DNA is TGTGCCAGCAGCCCGACAGCAAACACTGAAGCTTTCTTT.

The chain employs TRBV4-2 and TRBJ2-7; possible D gene TRBD2, 5 bases. Trimming cost V 0 bases and J 6 bases, with 12 bases left between them. The CDR3 runs 14 residues. Looked up from germline, CDR1 is LGHNA and CDR2 is YNFKEQ. CDR3 region: CASSQDRRGSEQYF. In nucleotides, the CDR3 is TGTGCCAGCAGCCAAGACCGACGAGGGTCCGAGCAGTACTTC.

On this clone: Other DNA sequences in this specimen translate into the identical CDR3. V and J are TRBV5-1 and TRBJ2-1; maybe TRBD2 (5 bases). This CDR3 spans 14 amino acids. Germline CDR1 is SGHRS and CDR2 is YFSETQ. The germline V and J ends were trimmed by 3 bases and 3 bases, with 10 bases remaining between them. CDR3 bases: TGCGCCAGCAGCTCGGCGGGCGGCTACAATGAGCAGTTCTTC. Amino acid sequence: CASSSAGGYNEQFF.

The rearrangement joins TRBV19 to TRBJ2-7, with TRBD2 matching 13 bases. The germline gives CDR1 LNHDA, CDR2 SQIVND (reference sequence). The CDR3 covers 15 residues. Unmatched junction bases numbered 4, after V lost 3 bases and J lost 5 bases. The CDR3, as DNA: TGTGCCAGTAGTATTTCCGGGACTAGCGGGAACGAGCAGTACTTC. This encodes CASSISGTSGNEQYF.

The chain recombines TRBV5-6 with TRBJ2-7; D is unclear. There are 13 residues in the CDR3. Germline assignment: CDR1 SGHDT and CDR2 YYEEEE. Between the trimmed V and J ends, which lost 3 bases and 0 bases, there was a span of 7 bases. The CDR3 here is CASSYSSSYEQYF. CDR3 bases: TGTGCCAGCAGCTACTCAAGCTCCTACGAGCAGTACTTC. The full variable domain, completed using reference TRBV5-6 and TRBJ2-7, is DAGVTQSPTHLIKTRGQQVTLRCSPKSGHDTVSWYQQALGQGPQFIFQYYEEEERQRGNFPDRFSGHQFPNYSSELNVNALLLGDSALYLCASSYSSSYEQYFGPGTRLTVT.

This clone was seen just once. J is TRBJ2-5 and V is TRBV24-1; TRBD2 matches at 13 bases. CDR1 is KGHDR, CDR2 SFDVKD, per germline. V gave up 3 bases and J gave up 4 bases; unmatched junction bases: 10. The CDR3 length is 18 residues. The CDR3 loop reads CATSDSGGLAGWRETQYF. The CDR3 DNA follows: TGTGCCACCAGTGATAGTGGGGGACTAGCGGGATGGAGAGAGACCCAGTACTTC.